This T cell receptor beta chain was retrieved from a study of shared clonotypes between healthy human individuals. Findings and limits, study-wide: Measured sharing among donors was expected to vary with sequencing depth.

Each subset's genomic DNA was shared equally among a number of immunoSEQ plates. Loaded into unsorted PBMC replicate PCRs was approximately 300 ng DNA, roughly 30,000 T cell genomes. Only in-frame clones appear in the TCRdb table, and some are missing; sequencing was by immunoSEQ multiplex PCR. The repertoire consists of roughly 480,000 clones, with 65% to 80% occurring once and the leading ten covering less than 15%. J gave up 6 bases and V 2 bases, and 5 bases lay outside the gene matches. CDR3 length: 15 residues. Germline V gene data show CDR1 as SGHRS and CDR2 as YFSETQ. Caucasian adults residing in Nashville, Tennessee made up all the donors. For this clone: Antigen specificity is unknown.

The genes are TRBV5-1 and TRBJ2-2, with 9 positions matching TRBD1. The TCR originated in a woman aged 40 to 50 in good health. Some clones in this sample may be carry-over from other donors' samples. Specimen: PBMCs. The CDR3 bases are TGCGCCAGCAGCTTAAGACAGGGGGAGGCCGGGGAGCTGTTTTTT. Its protein is CASSLRQGEAGELFF.